Below are 22 T cell receptor beta chains sequenced from a single sample in a study of CXCR3-negative and CXCR3-positive naive CD8 T cells. Study-level findings and limits: CXCR3-positive naive cells carried more hydrophobic TRB CDR3s than CXCR3-negative naive cells did.

No antigen is known for these receptors. With UMI labels, 5' RACE was used to prepare the TRB cDNA libraries. Reprocessing the 5' RACE reads, TCRdb reports a single entry for every CDR3 protein and omits DNA. The sample table includes some 5,400 distinct CDR3 sequences. The sequencing sample was made of naive CXCR3+ CD8+ T cells from blood. The subset is: CD45RO-CCR7+CD27+CD95- naive CD8+ T cells expressing CXCR3 (TNR3+). The receptors were gathered from a human donor in good health. Some clones in this sample may be carry-over from other donors' samples.

The CDR3 reads CASIRASNEKLFF. The chain uses TRBV2 and TRBJ1-4; there is no DNA to check the TCRdb D call of TRBD1. Per the germline V gene, CDR1 is SNHLY and CDR2 is FYNNEI. This CDR3 has 13 residues. The complete variable domain, with remaining parts taken from reference TRBV2 and TRBJ1-4, reads EPEVTQTPSHQVTQMGQEVILRCVPISNHLYFYWYRQILGQKVEFLVSFYNNEISEKSEIFDDQFSVERPDGSNFTLKIRSTKLEDSAMYFCASIRASNEKLFFGSGTQLSVL.

V and J are TRBV4-3 and TRBJ1-2; there is no DNA to check the TCRdb D call of TRBD1. Germline CDR1 is LGHNA and CDR2 is YSLEER. The CDR3 is 16 residues long. CDR3 sequence reads: CASSQAPGQGTYGYTF.

This sequence joins TRBV7-8 and TRBJ2-1. CDR1 and CDR2 (germline): SGHVS, FQNEAQ. The CDR3 has 13 amino acids. CDR3 amino acids: CASSFDTYNEQFF.

The chain has TRBV4-1 and TRBJ1-4. The CDR3 is made up of 12 amino acids. Germline CDR1 is MGHRA and CDR2 is YSYEKL. The CDR3 is CASSPSLGKLFF.

The chain links TRBV7-2 to TRBJ2-7; without DNA, the TCRdb call of TRBD1 cannot be checked. There are 15 residues in the CDR3. The germline V gene has CDR1 SGHTA and CDR2 FQGNSA. CDR3 sequence reads: CASSLSGTGGDEQYF.

The gene calls are TRBV2 and TRBJ2-3; the D call from TCRdb, TRBD1, cannot be confirmed without DNA. Germline loops: CDR1 SNHLY, CDR2 FYNNEI. The CDR3 extends over 16 amino acids. CDR3 sequence: CASSEFRDWGTDTQYF.

Judged by frequency, this clonotype is medium-sized. J is TRBJ2-7 and V is TRBV7-2. CDR3 length equals 16 residues. Germline V lookup: CDR1 SGHTA, CDR2 FQGNSA. The CDR3: CASSLDESAWAYEQYF. Full variable domain (outside the CDR3, taken from reference TRBV7-2 and TRBJ2-7): GAGVSQSPSNKVTEKGKDVELRCDPISGHTALYWYRQSLGQGLEFLIYFQGNSAPDKSGLPSDRFSAERTGGSVSTLTIQRTQQEDSAVYLCASSLDESAWAYEQYFGPGTRLTVT.

This clonotype is classed as medium-sized by frequency. V is TRBV11-2 and J is TRBJ2-7; TCRdb calls TRBD1, which cannot be checked without DNA. The CDR3 has 15 residues. Germline-derived CDR1 and CDR2 are SGHAT and FQNNGV. The CDR3 reads CASSSEGTGGKEQYF.

The J gene is TRBJ2-3, the V gene TRBV28; TCRdb's D call, TRBD2, is unchecked because there is no DNA. This CDR3 is built from 16 residues. CDR1 and CDR2 (germline): MDHEN, SYDVKM. The CDR3 sequence: CASSYGRGGSPDTQYF.

According to its frequency, this clonotype is medium-sized. This CDR3 reads CASSPRPGQPQHF. This chain joins TRBV7-9 and TRBJ1-5; TCRdb designates TRBD1, a call that cannot be tested without DNA. The CDR3 sequence is 13 residues long. Per the germline V gene, CDR1 is SEHNR and CDR2 is FQNEAQ (reference sequence). The complete variable domain, with remaining parts taken from reference TRBV7-9 and TRBJ1-5, reads DTGVSQNPRHKITKRGQNVTFRCDPISEHNRLYWYRQTLGQGPEFLTYFQNEAQLEKSRLLSDRFSAERPKGSFSTLEIQRTEQGDSAMYLCASSPRPGQPQHFGDGTRLSIL.

Measured by frequency, this clonotype is medium-sized. J is TRBJ2-3 and V is TRBV5-1; the D gene TCRdb calls, TRBD1, cannot be checked with no DNA. Per the germline V gene, CDR1 is SGHRS and CDR2 is YFSETQ. The CDR3 has 15 residues. The CDR3 loop reads CASSLGDSSTDTQYF.

The rearrangement uses TRBV14 and TRBJ2-1; TCRdb picks TRBD1, but there is no DNA to check that call. This CDR3 region has 15 residues. Germline lookup yields CDR1 SGHDN and CDR2 FVKESK. This chain's CDR3 is CASSFRTGLMNEQFF.

CDR3 loop: CASSLNGGAVYGYTF. The rearrangement links TRBV12-3 or TRBV12-4 to TRBJ1-2; no DNA is available, so the TRBD1 call from TCRdb remains unchecked. There are 15 residues in the CDR3.

This clonotype registers medium-sized by frequency. This CDR3 reads CATSRADPSEMDTEKLFF. V gene TRBV15 combines with J gene TRBJ1-4; TCRdb lists TRBD1, though no DNA is available to test this call. The CDR3 runs to 18 residues. CDR1 is LNHNV, CDR2 YYDKDF, per germline (reference sequence).

The chain carries TRBV6-5 and TRBJ1-4; TCRdb designates TRBD1, a call that cannot be tested without DNA. Germline CDR1 reads MNHEY; CDR2 reads SVGAGI. CDR3 length: 14 residues. CDR3 sequence reads: CASTDRGQNEKLFF.

This clonotype ranks as medium-sized in terms of frequency. J is TRBJ2-1 and V is TRBV7-2; TCRdb outputs TRBD2, but without DNA this stays unchecked. The CDR3 consists of 18 residues. CDR1 is SGHTA, CDR2 FQGNSA, per germline. The CDR3: CASSLAAPLAGVKGEQFF.

This clonotype is deemed medium-sized by its frequency. V gene TRBV6-2 or TRBV6-3 combines with J gene TRBJ2-2; without DNA, the TCRdb call of TRBD1 cannot be checked. The length of the CDR3 is 20 residues. Germline V gene data show CDR1 as MNHEY and CDR2 as SVGEGT. CDR3 sequence reads: CASSYEGSGTGAANTGELFF.

This clonotype is called medium-sized (0.01 to 0.1%) based on its frequency. The CDR3 loop is CASSESPDSNTEAFF. The chain combines TRBV25-1 with TRBJ1-1; TCRdb reports TRBD1, a call that lacks DNA to check it against. CDR3 length: 15 residues. The V gene's germline CDR1 is MGHDK and CDR2 SYGVNS.

The chain uses TRBV25-1 and TRBJ2-3. Germline CDR1 MGHDK, CDR2 SYGVNS. This CDR3 is built from 14 residues. The CDR3 spells CASRQTASTDTQYF.

The chain uses TRBV4-2 and TRBJ2-7. The CDR3 consists of 14 residues. Germline V lookup: CDR1 LGHNA, CDR2 YNFKEQ. Here the CDR3 reads CASSPTDGAYEQYF.

This CDR3 is CASSFAGATDTQYF. The chain uses TRBV11-3 and TRBJ2-3; TCRdb's D gene call, TRBD2, goes unchecked for lack of DNA. Per germline, CDR1 SGHNT and CDR2 YENEEA. The CDR3 has 14 amino acids.

The genes are TRBV3-1 and TRBJ2-1; no DNA is available, so the TRBD2 call from TCRdb remains unchecked. The CDR3 runs 18 residues. From germline, CDR1 is LGHDT and CDR2 YNNKEL (reference sequence). Here the CDR3 reads CARVCGGSRGDTYNEQFF.